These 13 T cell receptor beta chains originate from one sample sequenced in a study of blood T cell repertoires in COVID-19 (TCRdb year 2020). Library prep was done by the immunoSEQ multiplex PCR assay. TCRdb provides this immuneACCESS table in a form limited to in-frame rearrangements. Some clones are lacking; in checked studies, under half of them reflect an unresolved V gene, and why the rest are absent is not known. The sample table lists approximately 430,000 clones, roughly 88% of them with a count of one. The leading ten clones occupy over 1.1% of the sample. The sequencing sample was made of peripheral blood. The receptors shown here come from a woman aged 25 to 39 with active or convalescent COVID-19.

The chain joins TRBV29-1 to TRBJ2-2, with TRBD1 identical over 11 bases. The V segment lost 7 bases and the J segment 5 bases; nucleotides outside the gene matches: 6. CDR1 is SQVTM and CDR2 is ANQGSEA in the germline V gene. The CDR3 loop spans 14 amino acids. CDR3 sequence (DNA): TGCAGCGCCGACGGACAGGGGGCTACCGGGGAGCTGTTTTTT. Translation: CSADGQGATGELFF.

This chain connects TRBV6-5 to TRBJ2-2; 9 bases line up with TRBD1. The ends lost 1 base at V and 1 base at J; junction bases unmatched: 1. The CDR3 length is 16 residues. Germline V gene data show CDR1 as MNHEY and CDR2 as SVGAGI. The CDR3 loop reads CASSYLGQGNTGELFF. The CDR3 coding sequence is TGTGCCAGCAGTTACTTGGGACAGGGGAACACCGGGGAGCTGTTTTTT.

The DNA of the CDR3 is TGTGCCAGCAGCCAATCTGACAGGGAAGGCTACAATGAGCAGTTCTTC. Protein: CASSQSDREGYNEQFF. The chain joins TRBV14 to TRBJ2-1, with 7 bases that match TRBD1. V lost 2 bases and J lost 3; bases outside the gene matches: 7. The CDR3 length is 16 residues. CDR1 is SGHDN and CDR2 is FVKESK in the germline V gene. The whole variable domain, remainder taken from reference TRBV14 and TRBJ2-1, is EAGVTQFPSHSVIEKGQTVTLRCDPISGHDNLYWYRRVMGKEIKFLLHFVKESKQDESGMPNNRFLAERTGGTYSTLKVQPAELEDSGVYFCASSQSDREGYNEQFFGPGTRLTVL.

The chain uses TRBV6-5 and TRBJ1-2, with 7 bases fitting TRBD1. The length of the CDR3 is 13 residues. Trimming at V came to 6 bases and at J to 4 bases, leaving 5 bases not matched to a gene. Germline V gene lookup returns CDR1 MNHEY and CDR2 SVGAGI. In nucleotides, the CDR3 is TGTGCCAGCAGGGACAGGCCCACCTATGGCTACACCTTC. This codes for CASRDRPTYGYTF.

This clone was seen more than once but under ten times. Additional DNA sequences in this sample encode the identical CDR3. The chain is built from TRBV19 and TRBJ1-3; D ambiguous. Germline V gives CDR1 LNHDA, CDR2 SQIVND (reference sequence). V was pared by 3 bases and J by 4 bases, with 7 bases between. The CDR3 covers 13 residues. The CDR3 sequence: CASSIGSGNTIYF. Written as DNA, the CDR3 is TGTGCCAGTAGTATCGGGTCAGGAAACACCATATATTTT.

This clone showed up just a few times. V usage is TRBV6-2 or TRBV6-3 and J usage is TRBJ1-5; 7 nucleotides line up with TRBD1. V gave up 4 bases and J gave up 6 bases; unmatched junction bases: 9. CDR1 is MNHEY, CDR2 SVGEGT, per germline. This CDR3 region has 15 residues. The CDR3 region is CASSSGGQDGQPQHF. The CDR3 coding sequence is TGTGCCAGCAGTTCGGGCGGACAGGATGGTCAGCCCCAGCATTTT.

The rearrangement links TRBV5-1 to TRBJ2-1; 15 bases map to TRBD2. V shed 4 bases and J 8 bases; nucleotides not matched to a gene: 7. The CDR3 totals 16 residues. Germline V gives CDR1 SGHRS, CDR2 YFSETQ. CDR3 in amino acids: CASSPRTSGGAYEQFF. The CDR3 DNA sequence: TGCGCCAGCAGCCCCCGGACTAGCGGGGGGGCTTATGAGCAGTTCTTC. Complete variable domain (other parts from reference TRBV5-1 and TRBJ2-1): KAGVTQTPRYLIKTRGQQVTLSCSPISGHRSVSWYQQTPGQGLQFLFEYFSETQRNKGNFPGRFSGRQFSNSRSEMNVSTLELGDSALYLCASSPRTSGGAYEQFFGPGTRLTVL.

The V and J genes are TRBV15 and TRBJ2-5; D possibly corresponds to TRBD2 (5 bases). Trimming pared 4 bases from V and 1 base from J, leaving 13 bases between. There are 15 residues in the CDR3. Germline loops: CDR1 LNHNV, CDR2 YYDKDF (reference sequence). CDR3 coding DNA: TGTGCCACCAGCAAAGGACTCGATCGCCAAGAGACCCAGTACTTC. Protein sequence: CATSKGLDRQETQYF.

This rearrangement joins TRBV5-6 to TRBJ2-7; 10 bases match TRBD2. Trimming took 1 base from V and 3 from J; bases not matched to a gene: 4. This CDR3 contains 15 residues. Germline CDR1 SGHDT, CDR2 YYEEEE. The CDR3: CASSLLASGSYEQYF. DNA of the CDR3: TGTGCCAGCAGCTTGTTGGCTAGCGGGAGCTACGAGCAGTACTTC.

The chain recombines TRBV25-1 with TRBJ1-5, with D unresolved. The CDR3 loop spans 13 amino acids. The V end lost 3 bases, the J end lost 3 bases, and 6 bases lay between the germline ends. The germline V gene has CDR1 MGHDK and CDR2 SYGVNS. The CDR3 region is CASSDGSNQPQHF. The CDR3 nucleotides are TGTGCCAGCAGTGACGGGTCCAATCAGCCCCAGCATTTT.

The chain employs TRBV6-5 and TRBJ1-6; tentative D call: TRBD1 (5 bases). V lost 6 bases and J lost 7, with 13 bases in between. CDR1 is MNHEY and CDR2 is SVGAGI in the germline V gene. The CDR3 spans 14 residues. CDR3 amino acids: CASSGPGGNSPLHF. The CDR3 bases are TGTGCCAGCAGCGGTCCCGGGGGGAATTCACCCCTCCACTTT.

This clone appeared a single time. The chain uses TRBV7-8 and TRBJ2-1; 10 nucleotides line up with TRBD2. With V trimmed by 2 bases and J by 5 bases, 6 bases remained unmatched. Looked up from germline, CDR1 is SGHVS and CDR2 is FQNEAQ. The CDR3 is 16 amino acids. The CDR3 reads CASSLILAGDNNEQFF. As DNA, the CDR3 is TGTGCCAGCAGCTTAATCCTAGCGGGAGACAACAATGAGCAGTTCTTC. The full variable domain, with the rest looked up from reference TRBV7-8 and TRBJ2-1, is GAGVSQSPRYKVAKRGQDVALRCDPISGHVSLFWYQQALGQGPEFLTYFQNEAQLDKSGLPSDRFFAERPEGSVSTLKIQRTQQEDSAVYLCASSLILAGDNNEQFFGPGTRLTVL.

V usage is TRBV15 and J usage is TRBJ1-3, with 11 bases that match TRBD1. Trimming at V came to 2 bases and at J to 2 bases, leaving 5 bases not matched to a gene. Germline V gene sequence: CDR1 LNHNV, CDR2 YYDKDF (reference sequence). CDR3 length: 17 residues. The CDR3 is CATSRSPGQGAGNTIYF. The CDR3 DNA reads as TGTGCCACCAGCAGATCTCCGGGACAGGGGGCTGGAAACACCATATATTTT.